Listed below are T cell receptor beta chains from one sample, sequenced in a study of blood T cell repertoires in COVID-19. Data came from immunoSEQ multiplex PCR; TCRdb stores just in-frame clones and leaves some out. The sample has roughly 220,000 clones, just under 85% seen once. The specimen sequenced was PBMCs or T cells enriched from blood (not recorded which). Receptors were obtained from a middle-aged man who had recovered from COVID-19. CDR3s include the opening cysteine and the closing phenylalanine or tryptophan. The D gene is left open where the match is weak. The size of a clone is reported for some rows only, either as once, few or many, or as a class for expanded clones.

j_call clone_size v_call cdr3_length d_call cdr3_nt cdr3_aa
TRBJ1-2 once TRBV28 13 . TGTGCCAGCAGTTTGTCAGGGCTCTATGGCTACACCTTC CASSLSGLYGYTF
TRBJ1-2 once TRBV6-6 15 . TGTGCCAGCAGTTACACCCCGGGTGTGGACTATGGCTACACCTTC CASSYTPGVDYGYTF
TRBJ2-2 . TRBV7-9 15 . TGTGCCAGCAGTCCACAGACAGCGAACACCGGGGAGCTGTTTTTT CASSPQTANTGELFF
TRBJ2-3 . TRBV28 16 . TGTGCCAGCAGTTTACGAGTATTATCTAGCACAGATACGCAGTATTTT CASSLRVLSSTDTQYF
TRBJ2-3 . TRBV5-4 15 TRBD2 TGTGCCAGCAGCTTGGGGACTAGCGCAGGGGATACGCAGTATTTT CASSLGTSAGDTQYF
TRBJ2-3 once TRBV28 14 . TGTGCCAGCAGTTTTGCCAGGGGCGGGTATACGCAGTATTTT CASSFARGGYTQYF
TRBJ2-1 . TRBV4-3 15 . TGCGCCAGCAGCCAAGGAGGCGGGTTGATCAATGAGCAGTTCTTC CASSQGGGLINEQFF
TRBJ2-7 . TRBV18 15 TRBD1 TGTGCCAGCTCGCCGGGACAGGGGTTCTCCTACGAGCAGTACTTC CASSPGQGFSYEQYF
TRBJ1-2 . TRBV5-4 14 TRBD1 TGTGCCAGCAGCGCGAGGTCGGACAGGGATGGCTACACCTTC CASSARSDRDGYTF
TRBJ2-7 . TRBV3-1/TRBV3-2 20 TRBD2 TGTGCCAGCAGCCTCCGACCGGGACTAGCGGGGGGGAGACTAGGTGACGAGCAGTACTTC CASSLRPGLAGGRLGDEQYF
TRBJ2-7 . TRBV5-4 15 TRBD1 TGTGCCAGCAGCCAAGGGGGCAGGGTACCGTACGAGCAGTACTTC CASSQGGRVPYEQYF